This entry features one TCR beta chain sequence. The source of the sample is a study of monozygotic twins with inflammatory bowel disease. Reprocessing the 5' RACE reads, TCRdb reports a single entry for every CDR3 protein and omits DNA. This sample's table has 150,000 to 200,000 distinct CDR3 sequences. The V gene's germline CDR1 is SGHDN and CDR2 FVKESK. This CDR3 region has 14 residues. The clonotype originates from a human donor with ulcerative colitis or Crohn's disease, or a healthy co-twin of an affected twin (not recorded which). Sequenced sample: blood. The rearrangement uses TRBV14 and TRBJ1-2; TCRdb's D call, TRBD1, is unchecked because there is no DNA. The CDR3 is CASSQENRGTGYTF.